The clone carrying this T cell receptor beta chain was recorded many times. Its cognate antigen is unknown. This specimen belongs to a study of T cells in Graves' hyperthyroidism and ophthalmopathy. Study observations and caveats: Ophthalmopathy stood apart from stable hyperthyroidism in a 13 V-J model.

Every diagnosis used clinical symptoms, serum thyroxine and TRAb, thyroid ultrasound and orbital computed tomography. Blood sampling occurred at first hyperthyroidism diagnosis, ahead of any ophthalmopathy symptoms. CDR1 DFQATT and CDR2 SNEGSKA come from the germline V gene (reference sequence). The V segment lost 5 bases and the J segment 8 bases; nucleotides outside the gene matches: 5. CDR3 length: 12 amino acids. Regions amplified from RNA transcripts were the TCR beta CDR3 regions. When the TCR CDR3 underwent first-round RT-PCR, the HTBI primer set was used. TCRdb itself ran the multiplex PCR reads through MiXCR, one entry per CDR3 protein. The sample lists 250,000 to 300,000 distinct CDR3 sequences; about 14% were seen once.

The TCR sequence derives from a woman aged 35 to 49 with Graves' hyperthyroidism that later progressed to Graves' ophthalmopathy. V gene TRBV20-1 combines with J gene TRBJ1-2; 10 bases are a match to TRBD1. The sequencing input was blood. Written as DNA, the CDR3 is TGCAGTGCTCGACAGGGGGCAGGGGGCTACACCTTC. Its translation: CSARQGAGGYTF.